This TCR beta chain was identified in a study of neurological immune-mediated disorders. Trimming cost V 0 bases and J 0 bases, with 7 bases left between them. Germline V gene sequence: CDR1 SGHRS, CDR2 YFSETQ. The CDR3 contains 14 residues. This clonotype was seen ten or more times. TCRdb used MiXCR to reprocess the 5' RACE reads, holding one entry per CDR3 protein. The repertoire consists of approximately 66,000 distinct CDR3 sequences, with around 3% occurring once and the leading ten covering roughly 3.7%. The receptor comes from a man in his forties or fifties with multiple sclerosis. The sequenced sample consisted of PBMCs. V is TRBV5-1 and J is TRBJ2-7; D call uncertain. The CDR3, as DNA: TGCGCCAGCAGCTTGGTCCCCAGCTCCTACGAGCAGTACTTC. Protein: CASSLVPSSYEQYF.